Shown below are 21 T cell receptor beta chains from a single sample sequenced in a study of shared clonotypes between healthy human individuals. Data came from immunoSEQ multiplex PCR; TCRdb stores just in-frame clones and leaves some out. The data hold about 2 million clones, with around 96% observed a single time. Naive CD8 cells, CD45RO-negative and positively selected for CCR7, excluded terminally differentiated effector memory CD45RA+ cells. Sequences were obtained from naive CD8+ T cells sorted from blood. These receptors were collected from a young man in good health.

The gene calls are TRBV28 and TRBJ1-4, with D uncertain. V was clipped by 4 bases and J by 0 bases, with 6 bases between them. This CDR3 has 14 residues. Looked up from germline, CDR1 is MDHEN and CDR2 is SYDVKM. The DNA of the CDR3 is TGTGCCAGCAGTTGGGCTTCAACTAATGAAAAACTGTTTTTT. Its translation is CASSWASTNEKLFF.

The gene calls are TRBV10-3 and TRBJ2-7; 10 nucleotides align to TRBD2. The V segment lost 6 bases and the J segment 3 bases; nucleotides outside the gene matches: 11. The CDR3 consists of 16 residues. Germline V lookup: CDR1 ENHRY, CDR2 SYGVKD. The CDR3 DNA is TGTGCCATCAGCACTAGCGGGGAACTAGCTAGCTACGAGCAGTACTTC. Its protein product is CAISTSGELASYEQYF.

The chain is built from TRBV6-6 and TRBJ1-6, with TRBD1 as a possible D gene (6 bases). Germline loops: CDR1 MNHNY, CDR2 SVGAGI (reference sequence). CDR3 size: 13 residues. The V end lost 3 bases, the J end lost 11 bases, and 11 bases lay between the germline ends. CDR3 sequence: CASSYETGAPLHF. CDR3 in DNA: TGTGCCAGCAGTTATGAGACAGGAGCACCCCTCCACTTT.

This clone was seen just once. J is TRBJ1-1 and V is TRBV9; D gene uncertain. Looked up from germline, CDR1 is SGDLS and CDR2 is YYNGEE. V was cut by 0 bases and J by 3 bases, with 12 bases left in between. The CDR3 consists of 15 residues. The CDR3 DNA reads TGTGCCAGCAGCGTAGGGGGAGGTACGTACACTGAAGCTTTCTTT. Its protein product is CASSVGGGTYTEAFF.

The chain recombines TRBV4-3 with TRBJ2-6; D may be TRBD1 (6 bases). V gave up 0 bases and J gave up 4 bases, with 25 bases separating them. Germline V gene sequence: CDR1 LGHNA, CDR2 YSLEER. CDR3 length: 21 residues. The CDR3 is CASSQEIEGPSGAGGANVLTF. The CDR3 DNA reads TGCGCCAGCAGCCAAGAGATAGAAGGGCCCTCAGGGGCCGGGGGGGCCAACGTCCTGACTTTC.

The rearrangement uses TRBV27 and TRBJ1-5; TRBD1 might be the D (6 bases). The germline V and J ends were trimmed by 5 bases and 6 bases, with 11 bases remaining between them. Looked up from germline, CDR1 is MNHEY and CDR2 is SMNVEV (reference sequence). The CDR3 runs to 13 residues. For the CDR3, the DNA is TGTGCCAGCAGTCAGGGGAACGGTCAGCCCCAGCATTTT. This codes for CASSQGNGQPQHF.

The chain combines TRBV14 with TRBJ2-7; the match to TRBD2 covers 7 bases. The CDR3 sequence is 16 residues long. Germline CDR1 is SGHDN and CDR2 is FVKESK. Trimming took 4 bases from V and 3 from J; bases not matched to a gene: 12. The CDR3 reads CASSLLLAGAGYEQYF. The CDR3 DNA follows: TGTGCCAGCAGCCTACTGCTCGCGGGAGCAGGCTACGAGCAGTACTTC.

This rearrangement joins TRBV6-1 to TRBJ2-2, with 10 bases aligning to TRBD1. The CDR3 loop spans 15 amino acids. The J segment lost 6 bases and the V segment lost 6 bases, leaving 7 bases of the junction unmatched. Germline V gene sequence: CDR1 MNHNS, CDR2 SASEGT. The CDR3 spells CASRRGQGTAGELFF. For the CDR3, the DNA is TGTGCCAGCAGGAGGGGACAGGGGACAGCCGGGGAGCTGTTTTTT.

This chain uses TRBV6-6 with TRBJ1-5, with D unresolved. Germline-derived CDR1 and CDR2 are MNHNY and SVGAGI (reference sequence). This CDR3 contains 12 residues. With 4 bases removed from V and 8 bases from J, the gap between germline ends came to 9 bases. The CDR3 bases are TGTGCCAGCAGTTTCGTCGACGAGCCCCAGCATTTT. Its protein is CASSFVDEPQHF.

In this sample, this clone turned up once. The chain recombines TRBV19 with TRBJ1-5, with 11 bases aligning to TRBD1. This CDR3 is 14 amino acids long. V was pared by 4 bases and J by 6 bases, with 2 bases of the junction left unmatched. Germline CDR1 reads LNHDA; CDR2 reads SQIVND (reference sequence). The CDR3 loop is CASSRDRGTQPQHF. The CDR3 nucleotides are TGTGCCAGTAGTAGGGACAGGGGGACTCAGCCCCAGCATTTT. The full variable domain, its missing parts supplied by reference TRBV19 and TRBJ1-5, is DGGITQSPKYLFRKEGQNVTLSCEQNLNHDAMYWYRQDPGQGLRLIYYSQIVNDFQKGDIAEGYSVSREKKESFPLTVTSAQKNPTAFYLCASSRDRGTQPQHFGDGTRLSIL.

About this clone itself: At the DNA level, this CDR3 is encoded by other sequences in the same sample as well. The chain employs TRBV6-5 and TRBJ2-3, with D possibly matching TRBD1 (5 bases). Germline V gives CDR1 MNHEY, CDR2 SVGAGI. V gave up 0 bases and J gave up 2 bases, with 9 bases separating them. The CDR3 contains 15 residues. In DNA form, the CDR3 reads TGTGCCAGCAGTTACTCCACAGGATCCACAGATACGCAGTATTTT. Translation gives CASSYSTGSTDTQYF.

The chain is built from TRBV4-1 and TRBJ2-7; 7 bases agree with TRBD1. The germline V gene has CDR1 MGHRA and CDR2 YSYEKL. J gave up 3 bases and V 2 bases, and 10 bases lay outside the gene matches. The CDR3 has 16 amino acids. CDR3 amino acids: CASSQLGVRGLYEQYF. CDR3 sequence (DNA): TGCGCCAGCAGCCAACTGGGAGTGAGGGGGCTCTACGAGCAGTACTTC.

As DNA, the CDR3 is TGTGCCAGCAGTTTATATGCGGGAGGGCCAGGAGAGACCCAGTACTTC. Protein product: CASSLYAGGPGETQYF. The chain joins TRBV28 to TRBJ2-5; TRBD2 aligns across 9 bases. V gave up 1 base and J gave up 4 bases; unmatched junction bases: 7. Germline V CDR1 and CDR2: MDHEN, SYDVKM. This CDR3 spans 16 amino acids.

The chain links TRBV7-8 to TRBJ1-5; D remains unclear. This CDR3 region has 16 residues. V was shortened by 3 bases and J by 1 base, with 13 bases between the two germline ends. The germline V gene has CDR1 SGHVS and CDR2 FQNEAQ. The CDR3, as DNA: TGTGCCAGCAGCTTGGGGTCTTCGGACAGCAATCAGCCCCAGCATTTT. Translated: CASSLGSSDSNQPQHF.

The CDR3 sequence: CAFSAVSGGYNEQFF. The CDR3 coding sequence is TGTGCCTTTTCCGCGGTTAGCGGGGGGTACAATGAGCAGTTCTTC. The rearrangement joins TRBV6-1 to TRBJ2-1; 10 bases are shared with TRBD2. Germline V CDR1 and CDR2: MNHNS, SASEGT. The J segment lost 4 bases and the V segment lost 11 bases, leaving 11 bases of the junction unmatched. The CDR3 has 15 residues.

The genes are TRBV19 and TRBJ1-2, with 11 bases lining up with TRBD1. This CDR3 is built from 14 residues. From germline, CDR1 is LNHDA and CDR2 SQIVND (reference sequence). J was trimmed by 6 bases and V by 7 bases; bases with no gene match: 7. CDR3 in amino acids: CASTQGDRGNGYTF. CDR3 DNA: TGTGCCAGTACCCAGGGGGACAGGGGGAATGGCTACACCTTC.

This clone has a single count. The chain links TRBV6-6 to TRBJ2-5, with D perhaps TRBD1 (5 bases). CDR3 size: 14 residues. Trimming stripped 0 bases from V and 2 bases from J, with 7 bases between. Germline assignment: CDR1 MNHNY and CDR2 SVGAGI (reference sequence). CDR3 nucleotide sequence: TGTGCCAGCAGTTACTCCGACAGTCAAGAGACCCAGTACTTC. Translated, it gives CASSYSDSQETQYF.

The chain uses TRBV9 and TRBJ2-5; perhaps TRBD2 as D (7 bases). Trimming took 3 bases from V and 0 from J, leaving 12 bases between them. CDR1 and CDR2 (germline): SGDLS, YYNGEE. The CDR3 loop spans 15 amino acids. The CDR3 region is CASSEGGTYQETQYF. CDR3 bases: TGTGCCAGCAGCGAGGGGGGGACGTACCAAGAGACCCAGTACTTC.

The V gene is TRBV5-4, the J gene TRBJ2-7; D call uncertain. The CDR3 runs 12 residues. Germline lookup yields CDR1 SGHNT and CDR2 YYREEE (reference sequence). V lost 4 bases and J 4 bases, leaving 9 bases between the germline ends. The DNA for the CDR3 is TGTGCCAGCAGCCTCCAGGAATACGAGCAGTACTTC. It is translated as CASSLQEYEQYF.

The chain couples TRBV2 to TRBJ2-1; D uncertain. Germline V CDR1 and CDR2: SNHLY, FYNNEI. The V gene lost 6 bases and the J gene lost 2 bases, with 5 bases spanning the gap. The CDR3 has 12 residues. In nucleotides, the CDR3 is TGTGCCAGCAGCCTGGCCTACAATGAGCAGTTCTTC. Translation: CASSLAYNEQFF.

The V and J genes are TRBV4-1 and TRBJ2-1; tentative D call: TRBD2 (5 bases). This CDR3 region has 18 residues. Trimming shortened V by 0 bases and J by 4 bases, and 19 bases separated the two germline ends. The germline V gene encodes CDR1 MGHRA and CDR2 YSYEKL. The CDR3 loop reads CASSQDLGIMSGYNEQFF. In nucleotides, the CDR3 is TGCGCCAGCAGCCAAGATTTGGGGATCATGTCGGGGTACAATGAGCAGTTCTTC.